This TCR beta chain derives from a study of OX40 agonist ivuxolimab in advanced cancers. The wider study: Three individuals attained partial responses, comprising one hepatocellular carcinoma case and two cutaneous melanoma cases.

About this clone itself: Its specificity is not known.

V shed 0 bases and J shed 8 bases, with 8 bases lying between them. The CDR3 has 12 residues. Germline lookup yields CDR1 SGHVS and CDR2 FQNEAQ. Overall study findings and caveats: More expanded clones were seen, on average, in CD8+ T cells than in CD4+.

Generated by immunoSEQ multiplex PCR, the TCRdb table keeps only in-frame clones and is missing some. The data contain some 59,000 clones, about 80% of them seen just once; the ten biggest clones take up roughly 4%. The chain recombines TRBV7-8 with TRBJ2-7, with a tentative D call TRBD1 (6 bases). Material: CD4+ or CD8+ T cells sorted from blood, obtained in a trial of the OX40 agonist ivuxolimab. This sequence originates from an adult with an advanced solid tumor such as melanoma, head and neck, liver or kidney cancer. CDR3 nucleotide sequence: TGTGCCAGCAGCTTAGCCAGGGACAAGCAGTACTTC. Its translation is CASSLARDKQYF.